Reported below is one T cell receptor (beta chain). The data originate from a study of cytomegalovirus exposure and HLA in healthy donors. This PCR relied on a set of 60 Vbeta primers and 13 Jbeta primers. TCRdb's table, derived via immunoSEQ multiplex PCR, lists solely in-frame clones and lacks some. Its table records 40,000 to 50,000 clones. This CDR3 has 15 residues. Germline CDR1 is LGHNA and CDR2 is YSLEER. V dropped 0 bases and J dropped 11 bases, with 17 bases sitting between them. The receptor was derived from a woman in her thirties or forties in good health and CMV-seronegative. The chain is built from TRBV4-3 and TRBJ1-5; D not certain. Sequenced input: PBMCs. The CDR3 bases are TGCGCCAGCAGCCAAGATCCTTTCCAGGTTGGGTCCCAGCATTTT. Translated: CASSQDPFQVGSQHF.